The T cell receptor beta chain under discussion was sequenced for a study of cytomegalovirus exposure and HLA in healthy donors. Study summary: The early release's HLA-typed donors yielded 78 million or so unique TCRs. Study-wide results and limits: A later analysis appeared to link common viral pathogens to several of the most significant clusters. Altogether, 150 to 200 TCR beta chains were recorded as cytomegalovirus-associated.

Turning to this clone: Antigen specificity is unknown.

Use of 60 Vbeta and 13 Jbeta primers characterized the PCR. Using immunoSEQ multiplex PCR, the repertoire was profiled, and TCRdb retains in-frame clones only, with some absent. The table records more than 85,000 clones, roughly 84% of them present only once. This CDR3 comprises 14 residues. V was cut by 3 bases and J by 6 bases, with 12 bases left in between. Germline lookup yields CDR1 LNHDA and CDR2 SQIVND (reference sequence). The chain uses TRBV19 and TRBJ2-1, with D tentatively TRBD2 (7 bases). This clonotype originated in a young woman in good health and CMV-seronegative. Sequencing was carried out using PBMCs. The CDR3 coding sequence is TGTGCCAGTAGTATCGAGGGGGAGGGCAATGAGCAGTTCTTC. Translated, it gives CASSIEGEGNEQFF.